This TCR beta chain is drawn from a study of shared clonotypes between healthy human individuals. Study summary: CD4 naive and CD4 memory each took three plates per donor, while CD8 naive took two and CD8 memory one. Study conclusions and caveats: Memory subsets had estimated richness that was generally smaller than that of naive subsets.

The V end was cut by 4 bases, the J end by 4 bases, with 17 bases between. The CDR3 covers 16 residues. CDR1 is MNHEY and CDR2 is SMNVEV in the germline V gene (reference sequence). Sequencing used immunoSEQ multiplex PCR; TCRdb keeps in-frame clones, though not all of them. Of around 2.1 million clones listed, 85% to 95% are singletons. CD8 cells classed as naive were CD45RO-negative and positively selected for CCR7, excluding terminally differentiated effector memory CD45RA+ cells. Every contributor of samples was a Caucasian grown-up residing in Nashville, Tennessee. With regard to this clone: What it binds is not known.

The clonotype comes from a man between 18 and 29 years old in good health. Some clones in this sample may be carry-over from other donors' samples. The chain employs TRBV27 and TRBJ2-1, with D possibly TRBD2 on 6 matching bases. The sequenced sample was naive CD8+ T cells from PBMCs. CDR3 DNA: TGTGCCAGCAGTTCGTCCGAGGGTAGCGGTTACAATGAGCAGTTCTTC. This sequence encodes CASSSSEGSGYNEQFF.